The 28 T cell receptor beta chains below were found in one sample sequenced in a study of T cell responses to AZD1222 COVID-19 vaccine. The repertoire was sequenced with immunoSEQ multiplex PCR; TCRdb's copy has only in-frame clones and lacks some. The sample includes about 160,000 clones, approximately 94% of them seen just once. The sequences come from peripheral blood, collected 28 days after the second AZD1222 dose. The receptors were gathered from an adult who received the AZD1222 COVID-19 vaccine.

V usage is TRBV2 and J usage is TRBJ2-7, with 9 bases matching TRBD1. The V gene's germline CDR1 is SNHLY and CDR2 FYNNEI. The CDR3 totals 13 residues. The junction had 6 bases not matched to a gene; V was cut back by 6 bases and J by 6 bases. CDR3 nucleotide sequence: TGTGCCAGCAGAGCAACAGGGGGCGGCGAGCAGTACTTC. This encodes CASRATGGGEQYF. The full variable domain, in which reference TRBV2 and TRBJ2-7 provide the parts outside the CDR3, is EPEVTQTPSHQVTQMGQEVILRCVPISNHLYFYWYRQILGQKVEFLVSFYNNEISEKSEIFDDQFSVERPDGSNFTLKIRSTKLEDSAMYFCASRATGGGEQYFGPGTRLTVT.

V and J are TRBV10-3 and TRBJ1-1; D might be TRBD1 (6 bases). The germline V and J ends were trimmed by 0 bases and 7 bases, with 15 bases remaining between them. There are 15 residues in the CDR3. Germline CDR1 and CDR2: ENHRY and SYGVKD. This chain's CDR3 is CAISESIQGGREAFF. The CDR3 DNA is TGTGCCATCAGTGAGTCGATACAGGGTGGCCGTGAAGCTTTCTTT.

The chain recombines TRBV2 with TRBJ2-1, with D possibly being TRBD1 (5 bases). V was pared by 2 bases and J by 6 bases, with 8 bases between. Germline values: CDR1 SNHLY, CDR2 FYNNEI. CDR3 length: 13 amino acids. The CDR3 spells CASSERQLNEQFF. CDR3 sequence (DNA): TGTGCCAGCAGTGAAAGACAGCTCAATGAGCAGTTCTTC.

The chain joins TRBV5-8 to TRBJ1-5; D remains unclear. Germline lookup yields CDR1 SGHTS and CDR2 YDEGEE. The V gene lost 0 bases and the J gene lost 2 bases, with 15 bases spanning the gap. The CDR3 runs 17 residues. This CDR3 is CASSLGSPGDGNQPQHF. CDR3 bases: TGTGCCAGCAGCTTGGGCAGTCCCGGGGATGGCAATCAGCCCCAGCATTTT.

The chain uses TRBV30 and TRBJ1-2; TRBD1 matches at 8 bases. CDR1 GTSNPN and CDR2 SVGIG come from the germline V gene (reference sequence). Trimming cost V 8 bases and J 4 bases; bases outside gene matches: 9. The length of the CDR3 is 13 residues. The CDR3 reads CARQQGDGYGYTF. CDR3 sequence (DNA): TGTGCCCGACAACAGGGGGACGGCTATGGCTACACCTTC.

The chain recombines TRBV7-2 with TRBJ2-5; D possibly corresponds to TRBD2 (7 bases). This CDR3 spans 14 amino acids. V lost 5 bases and J 4 bases, leaving 14 bases between the germline ends. Germline-derived CDR1 and CDR2 are SGHTA and FQGNSA. The CDR3 DNA reads as TGTGCCAGCAGCGCCGGGGGGCGGGGAGAGACCCAGTACTTC. Its protein is CASSAGGRGETQYF.

The chain couples TRBV28 to TRBJ2-4, with 9 bases lining up with TRBD1. The CDR3 loop spans 15 amino acids. The ends lost 6 bases at V and 6 bases at J; junction bases unmatched: 9. From germline, CDR1 is MDHEN and CDR2 SYDVKM. In nucleotides, the CDR3 is TGTGCCAGCAGCCCTCCGGGACAGGGAGGAAACATTCAGTACTTC. Amino acid sequence: CASSPPGQGGNIQYF.

J is TRBJ1-6 and V is TRBV7-2, with 7 positions matching TRBD1. This CDR3 region has 15 residues. CDR1 and CDR2 from the germline V gene are SGHTA and FQGNSA. The V segment lost 3 bases and the J segment 7 bases; nucleotides outside the gene matches: 6. The CDR3 DNA sequence: TGTGCCAGCAGCTTCCAGGACAGGTTAAATTCACCCCTCCACTTT. Translated, it gives CASSFQDRLNSPLHF.

The chain has TRBV14 and TRBJ2-2; D possibly corresponds to TRBD1 (6 bases). V lost 1 base and J lost 0, with 9 bases in between. This CDR3 has 16 amino acids. The germline V gene has CDR1 SGHDN and CDR2 FVKESK. The CDR3 DNA reads TGTGCCAGCAGCCAAGTCAGGACAGCGAACACCGGGGAGCTGTTTTTT. Translation gives CASSQVRTANTGELFF.

The chain recombines TRBV19 with TRBJ2-2, with D perhaps matching TRBD1 (6 bases). The CDR3 extends over 15 amino acids. Between the trimmed V and J ends, which lost 6 bases and 0 bases, there was a span of 11 bases. The germline V gene encodes CDR1 LNHDA and CDR2 SQIVND (reference sequence). CDR3 nucleotides: TGTGCCAGTAGCTCAAGGGGGTCGAACACCGGGGAGCTGTTTTTT. This codes for CASSSRGSNTGELFF. The variable domain in full, completed from reference TRBV19 and TRBJ2-2, reads DGGITQSPKYLFRKEGQNVTLSCEQNLNHDAMYWYRQDPGQGLRLIYYSQIVNDFQKGDIAEGYSVSREKKESFPLTVTSAQKNPTAFYLCASSSRGSNTGELFFGEGSRLTVL.

The V and J genes are TRBV19 and TRBJ2-7; 14 positions agree with TRBD2. The junction had 5 bases not matched to a gene; V was cut back by 5 bases and J by 5 bases. Germline V CDR1 and CDR2: LNHDA, SQIVND (reference sequence). This CDR3 region has 15 residues. The CDR3 DNA reads TGTGCCAGTAGTCCAGGACTAGCGGGAGGAAACGAGCAGTACTTC. This gives the protein CASSPGLAGGNEQYF.

The V and J genes are TRBV9 and TRBJ2-1, with 8 bases fitting TRBD2. J gave up 6 bases and V 4 bases, and 6 bases lay outside the gene matches. Germline CDR1 SGDLS, CDR2 YYNGEE. The CDR3 consists of 14 residues. The CDR3, as DNA: TGTGCCAGCAGCTTGCCGGGACTAGGCAATGAGCAGTTCTTC. This translates into CASSLPGLGNEQFF.

In this sample, this clone turned up once. The V and J genes are TRBV28 and TRBJ1-1; no clear D. Germline V gene data show CDR1 as MDHEN and CDR2 as SYDVKM. This CDR3 contains 14 residues. V was pared by 2 bases and J by 1 base, with 8 bases between. As DNA, the CDR3 is TGTGCCAGCAGTTTAACGGCAGGGAACACTGAAGCTTTCTTT. Protein: CASSLTAGNTEAFF.

The chain is built from TRBV4-1 and TRBJ2-7; D may be TRBD1 (6 bases). CDR1 is MGHRA, CDR2 YSYEKL, per germline. Trimming cost V 5 bases and J 1 base, with 12 bases left between them. There are 14 residues in the CDR3. The CDR3 bases are TGCGCCAGCAGCTTTATGACAGGTTCCTACGAGCAGTACTTC. Amino acid sequence: CASSFMTGSYEQYF.

The rearrangement joins TRBV19 to TRBJ1-4; D unresolved. Trimming shortened V by 1 base and J by 5 bases, and 14 bases separated the two germline ends. CDR1 and CDR2 (germline): LNHDA, SQIVND (reference sequence). The CDR3 runs 16 residues. The CDR3 reads CASSIGRGATNEKLFF. The CDR3 DNA reads TGTGCCAGTAGTATAGGGAGAGGAGCCACAAATGAAAAACTGTTTTTT.

CDR3 DNA: TGTGCCAGCAGCTTATTGAGCCAAAAGAACACTGAAGCTTTCTTT. It yields the protein CASSLLSQKNTEAFF. This chain connects TRBV7-9 to TRBJ1-1, with unresolved D. Per germline, CDR1 SEHNR and CDR2 FQNEAQ (reference sequence). The CDR3 sequence is 15 residues long. Trimming stripped 2 bases from V and 1 base from J, with 11 bases between.

The chain employs TRBV6-5 and TRBJ1-1, with a tentative D call TRBD1 (5 bases). CDR1 is MNHEY and CDR2 is SVGAGI in the germline V gene. V lost 7 bases and J lost 7, with 19 bases in between. The CDR3 is 14 residues long. The CDR3: CASTAAGPNGEAFF. The CDR3, as DNA: TGTGCCAGCACCGCTGCGGGGCCAAACGGTGAAGCTTTCTTT.

This CDR3 is CASSLNYRELMVKNIQYF. In DNA, the CDR3 is TGTGCCAGCAGCTTAAACTACAGGGAGTTGATGGTCAAAAACATTCAGTACTTC. The chain joins TRBV28 to TRBJ2-4; possibly TRBD1 for D (6 bases). V lost 6 bases and J 3 bases, leaving 24 bases between the germline ends. Germline V gene lookup returns CDR1 MDHEN and CDR2 SYDVKM. The CDR3 spans 18 residues.

The chain is built from TRBV20-1 and TRBJ1-6; no clear D. CDR1 is DFQATT, CDR2 SNEGSKA, per germline (reference sequence). The CDR3 totals 13 residues. V lost 3 bases, J lost 6 bases, and 9 bases lay in between. CDR3 coding DNA: TGCAGTGCTAGTCCCGGCACTAATTCACCCCTCCACTTT. Protein sequence: CSASPGTNSPLHF.

The chain employs TRBV9 and TRBJ2-7; 7 bases agree with TRBD2. This CDR3 region has 18 residues. Germline V lookup: CDR1 SGDLS, CDR2 YYNGEE. Trimming took 0 bases from V and 1 from J; bases not matched to a gene: 13. The CDR3 sequence is CASSVGPQTAGPSYEQYF. As DNA, the CDR3 is TGTGCCAGCAGCGTAGGCCCCCAAACAGCGGGACCATCCTACGAGCAGTACTTC. Complete variable domain (other parts from reference TRBV9 and TRBJ2-7): DSGVTQTPKHLITATGQRVTLRCSPRSGDLSVYWYQQSLDQGLQFLIQYYNGEERAKGNILERFSAQQFPDLHSELNLSSLELGDSALYFCASSVGPQTAGPSYEQYFGPGTRLTVT.

The genes are TRBV9 and TRBJ2-1; D is possibly TRBD1 or TRBD2 (5 bases each). CDR1 and CDR2 from the germline V gene are SGDLS and YYNGEE. CDR3 size: 14 residues. Trimming removed 1 base at V and 7 bases at J, with 12 bases between. The CDR3 loop is CASSVPSWGNEQFF. As DNA, the CDR3 is TGTGCCAGCAGCGTACCCAGTTGGGGGAATGAGCAGTTCTTC.

The gene calls are TRBV19 and TRBJ2-3; TRBD2 is a possible D gene (5 bases). CDR3 length: 14 residues. Trimming took off 6 bases at V and 5 bases at J, with 15 bases between the two ends. Germline CDR1 is LNHDA and CDR2 is SQIVND (reference sequence). The CDR3 spells CASRPRERGDTQYF. The CDR3 DNA reads as TGTGCCAGTAGACCTAGGGAGCGAGGAGATACGCAGTATTTT. Full variable domain (missing parts from reference TRBV19 and TRBJ2-3): DGGITQSPKYLFRKEGQNVTLSCEQNLNHDAMYWYRQDPGQGLRLIYYSQIVNDFQKGDIAEGYSVSREKKESFPLTVTSAQKNPTAFYLCASRPRERGDTQYFGPGTRLTVL.

The V call is TRBV28, the J call TRBJ1-5, with 7 bases fitting TRBD1. Germline trimming cut 5 bases from V and 5 bases from J; bases unmatched to any gene: 6. Germline assignment: CDR1 MDHEN and CDR2 SYDVKM. The length of the CDR3 is 14 residues. The CDR3 coding sequence is TGTGCCAGCAGTCTAGGGACAGCGGATCAGCCCCAGCATTTT. Encoded protein: CASSLGTADQPQHF.

This chain connects TRBV5-6 to TRBJ2-6; D may be TRBD1 (6 bases). Trimming took off 4 bases at V and 5 bases at J, with 13 bases between the two ends. The germline CDR1 and CDR2 sequences are SGHDT and YYEEEE. This CDR3 contains 15 residues. The DNA of the CDR3 is TGTGCCAGCAGCGTGGACCGGGACAGGGCCAACGTCCTGACTTTC. As protein: CASSVDRDRANVLTF.

The J gene is TRBJ1-4, the V gene TRBV18; D gene uncertain. From germline, CDR1 is KGHSH and CDR2 LQKENI. The CDR3 contains 16 residues. The ends were cut back, 6 bases at V and 0 bases at J, with 14 bases in the middle. The CDR3 DNA is TGTGCCAGCTCCTTCAGAAGTACCTCAACTAATGAAAAACTGTTTTTT. It yields the protein CASSFRSTSTNEKLFF.

The J gene is TRBJ1-6, the V gene TRBV3-1 (or the pseudogene TRBV3-2), with D unresolved. V was pared by 4 bases and J by 3 bases, with 7 bases between. Germline-derived CDR1 and CDR2 are LGHDT and YNNKEL (reference sequence). The CDR3 loop spans 14 amino acids. The CDR3 spells CASSRVVYNSPLHF. The CDR3 bases are TGTGCCAGCAGCCGGGTTGTCTATAATTCACCCCTCCACTTT.

The chain links TRBV5-4 to TRBJ2-1; the D is unclear. V lost 2 bases and J lost 8, with 5 bases in between. Germline V gene data show CDR1 as SGHNT and CDR2 as YYREEE (reference sequence). The CDR3 covers 11 residues. CDR3 sequence: CASSFFDEQFF. The CDR3 bases are TGTGCCAGCAGCTTTTTCGATGAGCAGTTCTTC.

The chain uses TRBV14 and TRBJ2-2; TRBD2 aligns across 7 bases. The CDR3 is 14 amino acids. Germline CDR1 SGHDN, CDR2 FVKESK. The J segment lost 7 bases and the V segment lost 1 base, leaving 3 bases of the junction unmatched. This chain's CDR3 is CASSQAGGIGELFF. The DNA for the CDR3 is TGTGCCAGCAGCCAAGCGGGAGGTATCGGGGAGCTGTTTTTT. Supplemented by reference TRBV14 and TRBJ2-2, the full variable domain reads EAGVTQFPSHSVIEKGQTVTLRCDPISGHDNLYWYRRVMGKEIKFLLHFVKESKQDESGMPNNRFLAERTGGTYSTLKVQPAELEDSGVYFCASSQAGGIGELFFGEGSRLTVL.